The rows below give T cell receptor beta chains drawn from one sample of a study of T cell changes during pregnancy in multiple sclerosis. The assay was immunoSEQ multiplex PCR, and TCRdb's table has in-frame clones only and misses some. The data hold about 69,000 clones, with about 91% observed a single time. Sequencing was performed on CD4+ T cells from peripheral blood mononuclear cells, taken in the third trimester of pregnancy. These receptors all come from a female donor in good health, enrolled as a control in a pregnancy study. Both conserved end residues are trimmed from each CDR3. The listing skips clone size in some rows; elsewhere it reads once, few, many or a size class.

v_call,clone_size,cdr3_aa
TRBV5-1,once,ASSVDPGSYNEQF
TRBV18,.,ASSPPALNEQF
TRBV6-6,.,ASRPGQGPSR
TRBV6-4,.,ASSEQGGEKLF
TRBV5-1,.,ASSPGRGQNTEAF
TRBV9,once,ASSVGPGTDTQY
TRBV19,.,ASSRQGGDYGYT
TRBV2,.,ASSERPGGYEQY
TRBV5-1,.,ASLGLAGSYNEQF
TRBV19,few,ASSSGGGSGSPLH
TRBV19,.,ASSTRRGSKQY
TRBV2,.,ASTVEIGVLGYEQY
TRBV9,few,ASSEGQGASTGELF
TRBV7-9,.,ASSLDQGQSYEQY
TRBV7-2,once,ASSAGQGMNTEAF
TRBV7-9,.,ASSSRQGVDSPLH
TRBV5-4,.,ASSLAGRRNIQY
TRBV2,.,ASRGLTKYGYT
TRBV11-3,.,ASSSTASYEQY
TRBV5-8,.,ASSLEGGGAAGELF
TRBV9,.,ASSVGTGNYGYT
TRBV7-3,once,ASSPGGGSYEQY